The 20 T cell receptor beta chains reported below all come from one sample, sequenced in a study of T cell responses to AZD1222 COVID-19 vaccine. Profiling relied on immunoSEQ multiplex PCR, and the TCRdb table lists in-frame clones only, not all of them. Of some 150,000 clones listed, around 90% are singletons. Sequences were derived from peripheral blood, sampled on day 0 of AZD1222 vaccination. These receptors all come from an adult in good health.

The chain carries TRBV7-9 and TRBJ1-1; D might be TRBD1 (6 bases). CDR3 length: 15 residues. Deletions cut 5 bases from V and 7 bases from J, with 20 bases between. CDR1 and CDR2 from the germline V gene are SEHNR and FQNEAQ (reference sequence). The DNA of the CDR3 is TGTGCCAGCAGCCCCGCAGGGACATCGAGAGGTGAAGCTTTCTTT. Protein: CASSPAGTSRGEAFF.

The chain is built from TRBV7-2 and TRBJ1-1; unclear D gene. CDR3 length equals 14 residues. Per germline, CDR1 SGHTA and CDR2 FQGNSA. Trimming took 8 bases from V and 4 from J, leaving 17 bases between them. The CDR3 nucleotides are TGTGCCAGCCTTTTTGGGCATCAGACCACTGAAGCTTTCTTT. This translates into CASLFGHQTTEAFF.

The chain recombines TRBV9 with TRBJ1-6; maybe TRBD1 (5 bases). The ends were cut back, 3 bases at V and 6 bases at J, with 7 bases in the middle. CDR1 is SGDLS and CDR2 is YYNGEE in the germline V gene. The CDR3 runs to 13 residues. The CDR3 is CASSGDPNSPLHF. As DNA, the CDR3 is TGTGCCAGCAGCGGGGACCCTAATTCACCCCTCCACTTT.

V gene TRBV10-3 combines with J gene TRBJ1-2; 10 positions match TRBD1. This CDR3 contains 15 residues. V was clipped by 3 bases and J by 14 bases; unmatched bases: 15. Germline V gene sequence: CDR1 ENHRY, CDR2 SYGVKD. CDR3 loop: CAISEDEGQGSSRTF. CDR3 nucleotide sequence: TGTGCCATCAGTGAAGATGAGGGACAGGGGTCGTCTAGAACCTTC.

This rearrangement joins TRBV20-1 to TRBJ2-1, with D uncertain. The CDR3 totals 12 residues. From germline, CDR1 is DFQATT and CDR2 SNEGSKA (reference sequence). V lost 3 bases to trimming and J lost 4 bases, with 7 bases between them. The CDR3 is CSASPEYNEQFF. CDR3 coding DNA: TGCAGTGCTAGTCCTGAATACAATGAGCAGTTCTTC.

The chain carries TRBV4-2 and TRBJ2-1; TRBD2 aligns across 12 bases. With V trimmed by 0 bases and J by 5 bases, 2 bases remained unmatched. Germline V lookup: CDR1 LGHNA, CDR2 YNFKEQ. The CDR3 length is 16 residues. CDR3 in amino acids: CASSQEGLAGNNEQFF. For the CDR3, the DNA is TGTGCCAGCAGCCAAGAGGGACTAGCGGGCAACAATGAGCAGTTCTTC.

This clone was seen more than once but under ten times. CDR3 in amino acids: CASSFLDRSTYEQYF. The CDR3 DNA sequence: TGTGCCAGCAGTTTTTTGGACAGGAGCACCTACGAGCAGTACTTC. The genes are TRBV28 and TRBJ2-7; 7 bases are a match to TRBD1. V lost 3 bases and J lost 2; bases outside the gene matches: 7. In germline, CDR1 is MDHEN, CDR2 SYDVKM. The CDR3 loop spans 15 amino acids. Looking up the rest from reference TRBV28 and TRBJ2-7 gives the full variable domain: DVKVTQSSRYLVKRTGEKVFLECVQDMDHENMFWYRQDPGLGLRLIYFSYDVKMKEKGDIPEGYSVSREKKERFSLILESASTNQTSMYLCASSFLDRSTYEQYFGPGTRLTVT.

The chain employs TRBV10-3 and TRBJ2-7, with no clear D. CDR3 length equals 12 residues. The V end lost 5 bases, the J end lost 1 base, and 6 bases lay between the germline ends. Germline V gene data show CDR1 as ENHRY and CDR2 as SYGVKD. The CDR3 spells CAISPGSYEQYF. The CDR3 DNA follows: TGTGCCATCAGTCCAGGTTCCTACGAGCAGTACTTC.

This clone was picked up one time. CDR3 in amino acids: CASSSGQGDYGYTF. CDR3 nucleotides: TGTGCCAGCAGTTCGGGACAGGGGGACTATGGCTACACCTTC. J is TRBJ1-2 and V is TRBV6-2 or TRBV6-3, with 11 bases identical to TRBD1. The CDR3 totals 14 residues. V dropped 4 bases and J dropped 3; count of bases not matched to a gene: 1. The germline CDR1 and CDR2 sequences are MNHEY and SVGEGT.

This clone was found once. This chain connects TRBV9 to TRBJ1-1; perhaps TRBD1 as D (6 bases). CDR1 is SGDLS, CDR2 YYNGEE, per germline. The CDR3 is 14 amino acids. The V end was cut by 0 bases, the J end by 4 bases, with 10 bases between. The CDR3: CASSVVNRVTEAFF. The CDR3 DNA reads TGTGCCAGCAGCGTAGTGAACAGGGTCACTGAAGCTTTCTTT.

The rearrangement links TRBV7-3 to TRBJ2-5; no clear D gene. The CDR3 consists of 14 residues. CDR1 is SGHTA, CDR2 FQGTGA, per germline. Trimming cost V 2 bases and J 1 base, with 8 bases left between them. The CDR3 DNA reads TGTGCCAGCAGCTTAGGGGTGGGCCAAGAGACCCAGTACTTC. Residues: CASSLGVGQETQYF.

J is TRBJ2-3 and V is TRBV9; D unclear. The ends were cut back, 4 bases at V and 2 bases at J, with 17 bases in the middle. Germline V gives CDR1 SGDLS, CDR2 YYNGEE. The CDR3 consists of 16 residues. DNA of the CDR3: TGTGCCAGCAGCCCCCTCTCGGACCGCGTCACAGATACGCAGTATTTT. Its protein is CASSPLSDRVTDTQYF.

The chain uses TRBV5-6 and TRBJ1-6, with 8 bases lining up with TRBD1. V gave up 4 bases and J gave up 0 bases; unmatched junction bases: 9. CDR3 length equals 18 residues. In germline, CDR1 is SGHDT, CDR2 YYEEEE. In DNA form, the CDR3 reads TGTGCCAGCAGCCTTGACAGGGGCTTTGTCTCCTATAATTCACCCCTCCACTTT. The encoded protein is CASSLDRGFVSYNSPLHF.

This clone was observed a few times. J is TRBJ2-7 and V is TRBV3-1 (or the pseudogene TRBV3-2); D gene uncertain. Germline loops: CDR1 LGHDT, CDR2 YNNKEL (reference sequence). The CDR3 loop spans 14 amino acids. V was pared by 0 bases and J by 6 bases, with 12 bases between. The CDR3 is CASSQDPGFGEQYF. The CDR3 DNA reads as TGTGCCAGCAGCCAAGACCCTGGGTTCGGCGAGCAGTACTTC.

The V gene is TRBV9, the J gene TRBJ2-1; TRBD2 agrees at 7 bases. V was pared by 3 bases and J by 3 bases, with 12 bases of the junction left unmatched. The CDR3 length is 17 residues. Looked up from germline, CDR1 is SGDLS and CDR2 is YYNGEE. In nucleotides, the CDR3 is TGTGCCAGCAGCGCTGGGGGGGGGACTACCTACTACAATGAGCAGTTCTTC. Protein: CASSAGGGTTYYNEQFF.

J is TRBJ2-7 and V is TRBV11-2, with 8 nucleotides matching TRBD2. Germline V lookup: CDR1 SGHAT, CDR2 FQNNGV. The J segment lost 6 bases and the V segment lost 1 base, leaving 5 bases of the junction unmatched. CDR3 size: 14 residues. The CDR3 bases are TGTGCCAGCAGCTTAGCGGGAGGGGTGAGCGAGCAGTACTTC. It codes for CASSLAGGVSEQYF.

The rearrangement links TRBV11-2 to TRBJ2-7, with TRBD1 as a possible D gene (6 bases). CDR1 is SGHAT, CDR2 FQNNGV, per germline. This CDR3 has 12 residues. V lost 5 bases and J lost 4, with 9 bases in between. The CDR3, as DNA: TGTGCCAGCAGCGCCCAGGGGTACGAGCAGTACTTC. Translating it yields CASSAQGYEQYF.

The V call is TRBV9, the J call TRBJ2-2; 8 bases are shared with TRBD1. CDR3 length equals 16 residues. Germline V gene lookup returns CDR1 SGDLS and CDR2 YYNGEE. V gave up 6 bases and J gave up 4 bases; unmatched junction bases: 11. CDR3 residues: CASTNPTGVATGELFF. The CDR3 DNA reads TGTGCCAGCACTAATCCGACAGGGGTTGCCACCGGGGAGCTGTTTTTT.

This clone has only one observation. The rearrangement joins TRBV7-2 to TRBJ1-1; no firm D call. The CDR3 extends over 14 amino acids. Trimming cost V 3 bases and J 0 bases, with 8 bases left between them. The germline V gene encodes CDR1 SGHTA and CDR2 FQGNSA. CDR3 nucleotides: TGTGCCAGCAGCTTGTCAGTGATGAACACTGAAGCTTTCTTT. Encoded protein: CASSLSVMNTEAFF.

Here the CDR3 reads CSVGEHLNSPLHF. The CDR3 DNA reads as TGCAGCGTTGGTGAACATCTTAATTCACCCCTCCACTTT. The J gene is TRBJ1-6, the V gene TRBV29-1; D is ambiguous. CDR3 length: 13 amino acids. In germline, CDR1 is SQVTM, CDR2 ANQGSEA. Trimming took 4 bases from V and 6 from J, leaving 10 bases between them.